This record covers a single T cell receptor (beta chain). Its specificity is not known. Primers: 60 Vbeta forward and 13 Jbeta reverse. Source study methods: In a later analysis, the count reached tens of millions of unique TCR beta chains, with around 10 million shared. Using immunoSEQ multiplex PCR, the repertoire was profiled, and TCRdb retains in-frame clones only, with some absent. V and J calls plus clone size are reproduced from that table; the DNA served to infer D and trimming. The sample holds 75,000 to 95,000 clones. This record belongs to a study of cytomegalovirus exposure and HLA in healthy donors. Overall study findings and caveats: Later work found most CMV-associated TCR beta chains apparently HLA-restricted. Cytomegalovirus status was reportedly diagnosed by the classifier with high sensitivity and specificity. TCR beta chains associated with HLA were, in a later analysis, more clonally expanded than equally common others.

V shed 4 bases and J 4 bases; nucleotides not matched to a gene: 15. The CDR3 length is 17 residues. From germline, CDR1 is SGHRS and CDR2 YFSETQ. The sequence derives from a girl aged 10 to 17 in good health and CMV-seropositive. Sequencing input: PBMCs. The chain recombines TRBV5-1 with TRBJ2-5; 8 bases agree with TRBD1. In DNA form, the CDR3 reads TGCGCCAGCAGCGTTGGGGCCACGACAGGGGTCGGAGAGACCCAGTACTTC. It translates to CASSVGATTGVGETQYF.